This note documents a single T cell receptor (beta chain) sequence. The data belong to a study of OX40 agonist ivuxolimab in advanced cancers. The CDR3 has 14 amino acids. The V end lost 5 bases, the J end lost 2 bases, and 12 bases lay between the germline ends. Germline assignment: CDR1 SGHDT and CDR2 YYEEEE. The data were produced by immunoSEQ multiplex PCR, yet TCRdb's version contains in-frame clones alone and is incomplete. The table includes 65,000 to 85,000 clones, about nine tenths detected once. The V gene is TRBV5-6, the J gene TRBJ2-3, with D tentatively TRBD1 (6 bases). The receptor was isolated from an adult with an advanced solid tumor such as melanoma, head and neck, liver or kidney cancer. Sequencing was performed on CD4+ or CD8+ T cells sorted from blood, taken in a trial of the OX40 agonist ivuxolimab. The CDR3 loop reads CASRDRTYTDTQYF. As DNA, the CDR3 is TGTGCCAGCAGGGACAGAACGTACACAGATACGCAGTATTTT.